This TCR beta chain emerged from a study of T-cell memory formation after mild COVID-19. Background on the study: Largely, the TCR clusters proved donor specific. Overall study results and limits: Contracting CD4+ clones lay largely in CM and EM, with CD8+ ones residing in EMRA. Specificity for SARS-CoV-2 was not confirmed among the second-wave clones peaking on day 37.

After 5'RACE with constant-segment primers, TCR alpha and TCR beta cDNA libraries carrying sample barcodes and UMIs were obtained. TCRdb passed the 5' RACE reads through MiXCR, listing each CDR3 protein once. This table holds 85,000 to 130,000 distinct CDR3 sequences, approximately 17% found once. CDR1 SEHNR and CDR2 FQNEAQ come from the germline V gene (reference sequence). V lost 1 base, J lost 8 bases, and 21 bases lay in between. The CDR3 loop spans 17 amino acids. This clonotype was seen more than once but under ten times. Antigen unknown. The sample consisted of PBMCs or a T cell subset sorted from them (not recorded which). The chain uses TRBV7-9 and TRBJ2-1; D remains unclear. This TCR was sampled from an adult woman who had mild COVID-19 (a few samples of this study predate the infection). Cell type and time point are not known. CDR3 amino acids: CASSLVGEGMTGDEQFF. CDR3 DNA sequence: TGTGCCAGCAGCTTAGTTGGTGAAGGTATGACGGGCGATGAGCAGTTCTTC.